This T cell receptor (beta chain) came from a study of early T cells in non-severe SARS-CoV-2 infection (dated by TCRdb to 2020 to 2023). General notes on the study: Because TCR sequencing relied on bulk RNA taken from unsorted whole blood, pairing of alpha and beta chains was not possible. What the study reported, not specific to this receptor: Matching against VDJdb was skewed toward anti-spike CD8 responses, likely underestimated virus-specific expansions, and missed private and CD4 specificities.

Worth noting for this clonotype: Its recognized antigen is unknown. Base qualities are not at hand, and no much larger clone is one base apart.

The study was a case-control design nested within a healthcare worker cohort in London, UK, with weekly nasopharyngeal swab PCR tests and blood sampling. Healthcare workers were enrolled in the week of the UK lockdown, from 23 to 31 March 2020, and were followed every week for up to roughly 15 weeks. The CDR3 runs 13 residues from the cysteine to the phenylalanine. CDR3 DNA is the only sequence kept; it has 39 bases, read in frame from the first base. V is shortened by 1 base, J by 8 bases, and the region joining them spans 14 bases. From a lookup of the germline V gene (reference sequence), CDR1 and CDR2 are DFQATT and SNEGSKA. Receptors were amplified or captured by 5' RACE. The sequencer listed for this sample is NextSeq 500. To correct for sequencing error and PCR bias, the TCR library protocol tagged individual cDNA molecules with unique molecular identifiers. Both TCR alpha and beta chains were sequenced, and tight co-correlation was observed between alpha and beta sequence abundances in each sample. Turning to the authors' computational methods: V gene, J gene and CDR3 annotation of TCR sequences was performed with Decombinator V4. TCRs were defined as expanded if a significant change between any two time points was detected under a Poisson model with p below 0.0001. TCR abundances were normalised to the total number of TCRs sequenced in each sample and reported as counts per million. MAIT TCRs were defined by TRAV1-2 paired with TRAJ12, TRAJ20 or TRAJ33, and iNKT TCRs by TRAV10 paired with TRAJ18. VDJdb, accessed on 1 November 2021, was searched for TCRs annotated for CMV, EBV and SARS-CoV-2, and TCRs annotated for more than one antigen were excluded. The public reads were quality trimmed at Q25 with fastp and then assembled into clones with MiXCR by TCRdb, keeping productive beta chains. Rows are combined by CDR3 protein, so each entry shows the most common genes and DNA. The V and J calls come from TCRdb's annotation, not from the publication. The table for this sample lists some 80,000 distinct CDR3 sequences; 9.5% to 15% of them were counted only once. Of the sample, about 16% is held by the ten largest clones.

Sequencing was performed on whole blood, taken at baseline. The rearranged chain carries TRBV20-1 and TRBJ1-2; tentative D gene TRBD1, with 5 bases matching. The clonotype comes from an adult who was a healthcare worker with PCR-confirmed SARS-CoV-2 infection or an uninfected control (not recorded which). The donor label of this sample is uncertain. This receptor has the CDR3 CSARAGGVSGYTF. The nucleotide sequence is given as TGCAGTGCTAGAGCGGGAGGGGTTAGCGGCTACACCTTC.